This TCR beta chain was sequenced during a study of T cells in Graves' hyperthyroidism and ophthalmopathy. The wider study: Peripheral blood was acquired at first diagnosis, ahead of any therapy whatsoever.

Concerning this clonotype itself: What it binds is unknown.

When ophthalmopathy did not progress within 18 months, Graves' hyperthyroidism was considered stable. A patient was excluded if there was uncontrolled infection, other autoimmune disease, pregnancy or lactation. Researchers amplified the TCR beta CDR3 regions from RNA transcripts. Carried out on the TCR CDR3, a first-round RT-PCR used the HTBI primer set. Each CDR3 protein is one row after TCRdb ran MiXCR on the multiplex PCR reads. This table holds a few hundred thousand distinct CDR3 sequences, 15% found once. Study-level points and caveats: A model of 13 V-J pairs discriminated ophthalmopathy from stable hyperthyroidism.

The origin of this receptor is a woman in her thirties with Graves' hyperthyroidism. The sample comprised blood.

This chain's CDR3 is CASSLFPQDYNQPQHF. CDR3 nucleotide sequence: TGTGCCAGTAGTCTGTTTCCTCAAGATTATAATCAGCCCCAGCATTTT. The chain combines TRBV19 with TRBJ1-5; D ambiguous. Germline CDR1 LNHDA, CDR2 SQIVND (reference sequence). The CDR3 is 16 residues long. Trimming removed 5 bases from V and 4 bases from J, with 18 bases in between. The full variable domain, rest sourced from reference TRBV19 and TRBJ1-5, is DGGITQSPKYLFRKEGQNVTLSCEQNLNHDAMYWYRQDPGQGLRLIYYSQIVNDFQKGDIAEGYSVSREKKESFPLTVTSAQKNPTAFYLCASSLFPQDYNQPQHFGDGTRLSIL.